Shown below are 32 T cell receptor beta chains from a single sample sequenced in a study of blood T cells in healthy people across ages. The authors ran a second PCR of 7 to 11 cycles using a sample-barcoded 5' primer and a J-beta primer mix. Each CDR3 protein gets one entry after TCRdb re-called the 5' RACE reads with MiXCR. The sample shows some 1.5 million distinct CDR3 sequences, 28% of them seen only once. The sample was blood. The receptors come from a woman aged 25-40 years in good health.

As for this clonotype: A much larger clone sits a single nucleotide away, making a read error possible. The rearrangement uses TRBV20-1 and TRBJ2-4; D is uncertain. CDR1 is DFQATT, CDR2 SNEGSKA, per germline (reference sequence). This CDR3 comprises 12 residues. This chain's CDR3 is CSARSAKNMQYF. Here the CDR3 DNA reads TGCAGTGCTAGATCAGCCAAAAACATGCAGTACTTC.

This clonotype was counted ten times or more. This chain joins TRBV24-1 and TRBJ2-1, with 10 positions matching TRBD1. Losses at the gene ends were 5 bases for V and 6 bases for J; bases not matched to a gene: 6. The CDR3 is 15 residues long. CDR1 is KGHDR and CDR2 is SFDVKD in the germline V gene. CDR3 sequence: CATSGGTGEINEQFF. The CDR3 DNA follows: TGTGCCACCAGTGGGGGGACAGGGGAGATCAATGAGCAGTTCTTC.

At least ten counts were recorded for this clonotype. The chain uses TRBV28 and TRBJ2-7; D is unclear. The CDR3 runs to 14 residues. Trimming removed 5 bases from V and 6 bases from J, with 17 bases in between. Germline V lookup: CDR1 MDHEN, CDR2 SYDVKM. The CDR3 protein is CASSPPQERREQYF. For the CDR3, the DNA is TGTGCCAGCAGTCCCCCCCAGGAACGACGCGAGCAGTACTTC.

The V call is TRBV21-1, the J call TRBJ2-6. TRBV21-1 is described as a pseudogene. This CDR3 is 16 amino acids long. CDR3: CASSKGLISGANVLTF. In nucleotides, the CDR3 is TGTGCCAGCAGCAAAGGACTGATCTCTGGGGCCAACGTCCTGACTTTC.

This clonotype showed up many times. V usage is TRBV2 and J usage is TRBJ2-1, with D unresolved. V lost 2 bases to trimming and J lost 6 bases, with 5 bases between them. The CDR3 length is 12 residues. Germline V gives CDR1 SNHLY, CDR2 FYNNEI. Here the CDR3 reads CASSEQPNEQFF. CDR3 nucleotides: TGTGCCAGCAGTGAACAGCCCAATGAGCAGTTCTTC.

V and J are TRBV6-6 and TRBJ2-5; D is unclear. The DNA end is a closer match to TRBJ2-7, so the J assignment may be wrong. The germline gives CDR1 MNHNY, CDR2 SVGAGI (reference sequence). This CDR3 has 14 amino acids. The CDR3 sequence: CASSYDEITYEQYF. CDR3 coding DNA: TGTGCCAGCAGTTACGACGAGATCACCTACGAGCAGTACTTC.

This clonotype was counted a few times. The chain uses TRBV3-1 and TRBJ2-5, with D possibly matching TRBD2 (6 bases). Between the trimmed V and J ends, which lost 1 base and 2 bases, there was a span of 14 bases. The germline gives CDR1 LGHDT, CDR2 YNNKEL (reference sequence). The CDR3 runs to 16 residues. Written as DNA, the CDR3 is TGTGCCAGCAGCCAAGTCCCCTATAGCGGACAAGAGACCCAGTACTTC. Translating it yields CASSQVPYSGQETQYF.

About this clonotype: A read error may explain this, as a much larger clone is one base away. The gene calls are TRBV29-1 and TRBJ2-1; TRBD2 matches 8 bases. The CDR3 contains 14 residues. CDR1 is SQVTM, CDR2 ANQGSEA, per germline. V dropped 6 bases and J dropped 10; count of bases not matched to a gene: 14. In nucleotides, the CDR3 is TGCAGCGTCAGGGGACTAGTGGGACCGGGGGAGCAGTTCTTC. Translating it yields CSVRGLVGPGEQFF.

Comment on this clonotype: The junction shows a germline mismatch at one end, possibly a read error. The CDR3 spells CACSKGGDKAYEQYF. The CDR3 region has the DNA TGTGCCTGCAGCAAAGGGGGGGATAAAGCCTACGAGCAGTACTTC. The chain couples TRBV12-3 or TRBV12-4 to TRBJ2-7; the D gene is possibly TRBD2 (7 bases). The CDR3 spans 15 residues.

The V gene is TRBV6-5, the J gene TRBJ2-7, with 8 bases fitting TRBD2. Germline assignment: CDR1 MNHEY and CDR2 SVGAGI. V lost 8 bases and J lost 5; bases outside the gene matches: 11. This CDR3 comprises 14 residues. The CDR3 nucleotides are TGTGCCAGCGCTAGGAGCGGGAGAAACGACGAGCAGTACTTC. This encodes CASARSGRNDEQYF.

For this clonotype: The junction differs from germline at one of its ends, possibly a read error. This chain connects TRBV7-7 to TRBJ2-1, with 11 bases aligning to TRBD1. CDR1 and CDR2 (germline): SSHAT, FNYEAQ (reference sequence). There are 14 residues in the CDR3. CDR3 in DNA: TGTGCCTGCAGCCCCGGACAGGGGGCAAATGAGCAGTTCTTC. Translating gives CACSPGQGANEQFF.

This clonotype turned up a few times. The chain uses TRBV6-2 or TRBV6-3 and TRBJ2-3, with D tentatively TRBD2 (7 bases). The CDR3 has 16 amino acids. Looked up from germline, CDR1 is MNHEY and CDR2 is SVGEGT. Trimming left V 2 bases short and J 6 bases short, with 18 bases between. CDR3 sequence: CASSYDRLADPDTQYF. The DNA for the CDR3 is TGTGCCAGCAGTTACGACAGGCTAGCGGACCCGGATACGCAGTATTTT.

This clonotype occurred many times. This chain uses TRBV20-1 with TRBJ2-1; TRBD2 matches at 11 bases. Germline V gene data show CDR1 as DFQATT and CDR2 as SNEGSKA (reference sequence). The ends lost 2 bases at V and 2 bases at J; junction bases unmatched: 2. This CDR3 is built from 15 residues. CDR3 sequence (DNA): TGCAGTGCTAGACTTAGCGGGAGGGCCTACAATGAGCAGTTCTTC. Translated: CSARLSGRAYNEQFF.

The V call is TRBV20-1, the J call TRBJ1-2, with a possible D match to TRBD1 (5 bases). The CDR3 has 14 amino acids. Trimming cost V 0 bases and J 2 bases, with 10 bases left between them. Germline CDR1 DFQATT, CDR2 SNEGSKA (reference sequence). The CDR3 DNA is TGCAGTGCTAGAGATGACAGAGGAAACTATGGCTACACCTTC. Protein: CSARDDRGNYGYTF.

Only a few counts were recorded for this clonotype. A much bigger clone sits one base away, suggesting this may be a read error. The rearrangement links TRBV29-1 to TRBJ2-6, with D perhaps matching TRBD1 (5 bases). Germline-derived CDR1 and CDR2 are SQVTM and ANQGSEA. The CDR3 has 13 residues. CDR3 residues: CSVEISGANVRTF. CDR3 DNA sequence: TGCAGCGTTGAGATATCTGGGGCCAACGTCCGGACTTTC.

This rearrangement joins TRBV5-1 to TRBJ2-7; TRBD2 matches at 8 bases. Losses at the gene ends were 4 bases for V and 0 bases for J; bases not matched to a gene: 3. Germline-derived CDR1 and CDR2 are SGHRS and YFSETQ. CDR3 size: 14 residues. DNA of the CDR3: TGCGCCAGCAGCCCGGGACTAGTCTCCTACGAGCAGTACTTC. It encodes CASSPGLVSYEQYF.

To note about this clonotype: Being one base from a much bigger clone, this may be a read error. The rearrangement joins TRBV6-6 to TRBJ2-5; tentatively, D is TRBD2 (6 bases). TRBJ2-7 explains the end of the DNA better; the J call may be wrong. CDR1 and CDR2 from the germline V gene are MNHNY and SVGAGI (reference sequence). The CDR3 length is 15 residues. The CDR3: CASRRGAMAGGEQYF. In DNA form, the CDR3 reads TGTGCCAGCAGGAGGGGAGCGATGGCCGGGGGCGAGCAGTACTTC.

This clonotype has a count of ten or more. This rearrangement joins TRBV7-2 to TRBJ2-7; D may be TRBD1 or TRBD2 (5 bases each). The V end was cut by 6 bases, the J end by 0 bases, with 9 bases between. Germline CDR1 reads SGHTA; CDR2 reads FQGNSA. The CDR3 is 13 residues long. The DNA of the CDR3 is TGTGCCAGCAGTTTGGGACCCTCCTACGAGCAGTACTTC. Amino acids: CASSLGPSYEQYF.

This chain connects TRBV25-1 to TRBJ2-5; 11 bases line up with TRBD2. With V trimmed by 1 base and J by 0 bases, 10 bases remained unmatched. The CDR3 extends over 19 amino acids. Per the germline V gene, CDR1 is MGHDK and CDR2 is SYGVNS. CDR3 nucleotides: TGTGCCAGCAGTGAATCTCTCTGGGGGGGACTAGCGGACCAAGAGACCCAGTACTTC. The encoded protein is CASSESLWGGLADQETQYF. Full variable domain (outside the CDR3, taken from reference TRBV25-1 and TRBJ2-5): EADIYQTPRYLVIGTGKKITLECSQTMGHDKMYWYQQDPGMELHLIHYSYGVNSTEKGDLSSESTVSRIRTEHFPLTLESARPSHTSQYLCASSESLWGGLADQETQYFGPGTRLLVL.

This clonotype was seen repeatedly, ten times or more. One junction end does not reproduce the germline sequence, and a read error may be involved. The rearrangement uses TRBV5-1 and TRBJ2-5; D is possibly TRBD2 (6 bases). The CDR3 is made up of 14 amino acids. CDR1 and CDR2 from the germline V gene are SGHRS and YFSETQ. The CDR3: CASSLGGGEETQYF. Written as DNA, the CDR3 is TGTGCCAGCAGCCTCGGAGGAGGGGAGGAGACCCAGTACTTC.

This sequence joins TRBV2 and TRBJ1-4; D is unclear. Trimming pared 1 base from V and 7 bases from J, leaving 4 bases between. The CDR3 contains 12 residues. CDR1 and CDR2 from the germline V gene are SNHLY and FYNNEI. The CDR3 DNA reads TGTGCCAGCAGTGAAGAAGTTGAAAAACTGTTTTTT. Its translation is CASSEEVEKLFF.

The chain uses TRBV7-2 and TRBJ1-1, with D tentatively TRBD1 (6 bases). V was pared by 5 bases and J by 1 base, with 17 bases between. The CDR3 has 16 amino acids. CDR1 and CDR2 (germline): SGHTA, FQGNSA. The CDR3 bases are TGTGCCAGCAGCCCCCGAAGGACAGCCCGGAACACTGAAGCTTTCTTT. Amino acids: CASSPRRTARNTEAFF.

This clonotype was picked up a small number of times. The J gene is TRBJ1-1, the V gene TRBV5-1, with D possibly being TRBD1 (5 bases). The CDR3 is 14 residues long. Germline lookup yields CDR1 SGHRS and CDR2 YFSETQ. The ends were cut back, 4 bases at V and 5 bases at J, with 15 bases in the middle. CDR3 bases: TGCGCCAGCAGCCTAGGGATTCAGGGTACTGAAGCTTTCTTT. Amino acid sequence: CASSLGIQGTEAFF.

This clonotype was detected ten times or more. This chain uses TRBV5-1 with TRBJ2-1; D is unresolved. CDR3 length: 14 amino acids. Per germline, CDR1 SGHRS and CDR2 YFSETQ. V was shortened by 1 base and J by 6 bases, with 11 bases between the two germline ends. The CDR3 sequence: CASSLTRPLNEQFF. For the CDR3, the DNA is TGCGCCAGCAGCTTGACACGACCACTCAATGAGCAGTTCTTC.

This clonotype was observed a handful of times. V and J are TRBV29-1 and TRBJ1-1; D may be TRBD1 (5 bases). This CDR3 has 13 residues. Between the trimmed V and J ends, which lost 3 bases and 1 base, there was a span of 9 bases. Germline V CDR1 and CDR2: SQVTM, ANQGSEA. DNA for the CDR3: TGCAGCGTTGATGCGGGGCCGAACACTGAAGCTTTCTTT. Its translation: CSVDAGPNTEAFF.

The chain joins TRBV7-9 to TRBJ2-5; no clear D gene. V lost 2 bases and J lost 11, with 18 bases in between. CDR1 SEHNR and CDR2 FQNEAQ come from the germline V gene (reference sequence). The CDR3 consists of 14 residues. The CDR3 DNA follows: TGTGCCAGCAGCTTAAGTACAGACACCAATGAGCAGTACTTC. Protein product: CASSLSTDTNEQYF.

The rearrangement uses TRBV2 and TRBJ2-1; no firm D call. Germline CDR1 and CDR2: SNHLY and FYNNEI. Between the trimmed V and J ends, which lost 2 bases and 8 bases, there was a span of 13 bases. The CDR3 spans 14 residues. The CDR3 DNA follows: TGTGCCAGCAGTGAACTGTTTGAAAGGGATGAGCAGTTCTTC. Encoded protein: CASSELFERDEQFF.

The table lists this clonotype with a few counts. The chain combines TRBV28 with TRBJ1-2; D remains ambiguous. Looked up from germline, CDR1 is MDHEN and CDR2 is SYDVKM. V lost 9 bases and J lost 4, with 9 bases in between. The CDR3 spans 11 residues. The CDR3 nucleotides are TGTGCCAGTAAGACTACCTATGGCTACACCTTC. This codes for CASKTTYGYTF.

The chain combines TRBV7-3 with TRBJ1-1; D possibly corresponds to TRBD1 (5 bases). The CDR3 has 12 residues. V was shortened by 4 bases and J by 5 bases, with 8 bases between the two germline ends. Germline V gene sequence: CDR1 SGHTA, CDR2 FQGTGA. The CDR3 here is CASSSDKTEAFF. CDR3 nucleotides: TGTGCCAGCAGCTCGGACAAGACTGAAGCTTTCTTT.

The chain combines TRBV7-2 with TRBJ2-4, with 12 bases lining up with TRBD1. The assigned J gene may be wrong: the sequence end matches TRBJ2-7 better. The V gene's germline CDR1 is SGHTA and CDR2 FQGNSA. The CDR3 totals 14 residues. DNA for the CDR3: TGTGCCAGCAGTCGGGACAGGGGGCGGGACGAGCAGTACTTC. Amino acids: CASSRDRGRDEQYF.

This sequence joins TRBV2 and TRBJ2-7; possible D gene TRBD1, 5 bases. This CDR3 region has 11 residues. Trimming took off 3 bases at V and 12 bases at J, with 12 bases between the two ends. The germline gives CDR1 SNHLY, CDR2 FYNNEI. Here the CDR3 reads CASSEFRVWYF. CDR3 nucleotides: TGTGCCAGCAGTGAGTTCAGGGTCTGGTACTTC.

Turning to this clonotype: At one end, the junction sequence differs from germline, possibly due to a read error. The chain employs TRBV7-3 and TRBJ2-6; D possibly matches TRBD1 or TRBD2 (5 bases each). Germline CDR1 and CDR2: SGHTA and FQGTGA. CDR3 size: 15 residues. This chain's CDR3 is CACSLTPGTANVLTF. The CDR3 nucleotides read TGTGCCTGCAGCTTAACGCCAGGGACGGCCAACGTCCTGACTTTC. Full variable domain (rest looked up from reference TRBV7-3 and TRBJ2-6): GAGVSQTPSNKVTEKGKYVELRCDPISGHTALYWYRQSLGQGPEFLIYFQGTGAADDSGLPNDRFFAVRPEGSVSTLKIQRTERGDSAVYLCACSLTPGTANVLTFGAGSRLTVL.